This T cell receptor (beta chain) was profiled in a study of Graves' ophthalmopathy and Graves' hyperthyroidism. Study-wide results and caveats: As the model predicted ophthalmopathy progression, it achieved a sensitivity of 70% to 71% and a specificity of about 72%.

Participants with hyperthyroidism, aged 18 to 65, were newly diagnosed with under 2 months' duration. Clinicians made diagnoses from clinical symptoms, serum thyroxine, TRAb, thyroid ultrasound and orbital computed tomography. Germline V CDR1 and CDR2: LGHDT, YNNKEL (reference sequence). The ends were cut back, 1 base at V and 3 bases at J, with 10 bases in the middle. The CDR3 loop spans 14 amino acids. TCR beta CDR3 amplification used RNA transcripts. RT-PCR with HTBI primers came first, then second-round multiplex PCR. TCRdb passed the multiplex PCR reads through MiXCR, listing each CDR3 protein once. In the table there are 500,000 to 600,000 distinct CDR3 sequences, approximately 35% of which are singletons. This clonotype has ten or more counts. Its antigen is still unknown.

Specimen: peripheral blood or thyroid tissue (not recorded which). The clonotype was recovered from an adult man with Graves' hyperthyroidism. This chain connects TRBV3-1 to TRBJ2-7; D is possibly TRBD1 (5 bases). The CDR3: CASSQAAGIYEQYF. CDR3 DNA sequence: TGTGCCAGCAGCCAAGCAGCAGGGATCTACGAGCAGTACTTC.